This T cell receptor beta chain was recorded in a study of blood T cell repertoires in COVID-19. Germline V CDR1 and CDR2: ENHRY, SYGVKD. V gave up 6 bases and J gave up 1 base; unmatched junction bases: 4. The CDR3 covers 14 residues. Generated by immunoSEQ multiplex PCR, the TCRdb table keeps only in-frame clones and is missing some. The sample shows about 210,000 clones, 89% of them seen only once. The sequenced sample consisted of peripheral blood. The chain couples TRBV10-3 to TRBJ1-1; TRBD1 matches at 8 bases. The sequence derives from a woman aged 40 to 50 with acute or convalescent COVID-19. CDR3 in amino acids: CAISLGTGNTEAFF. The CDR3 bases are TGTGCCATCAGCCTCGGGACAGGGAACACTGAAGCTTTCTTT.